These 27 T cell receptor beta chains share one sample of origin, sequenced in a study of identical twins. Using its own MiXCR run on the 5' RACE reads, TCRdb lists one record per CDR3 protein. The data hold hundreds of thousands of distinct CDR3 sequences, with 7.5% observed a single time. This same sample was also taken into another study, of yellow fever vaccine responses in identical twins.

The material sequenced was CD8+ T cells sorted from blood. Source of these receptors: a woman aged 18 to 35 in good health.

This clonotype was detected ten times or more. The chain combines TRBV3-1 with TRBJ2-7; D is uncertain. The germline CDR1 and CDR2 sequences are LGHDT and YNNKEL (reference sequence). The CDR3 is made up of 14 amino acids. Trimming took off 5 bases at V and 2 bases at J, with 13 bases between the two ends. The CDR3 bases are TGTGCCAGCAGCACCTCGTTTGGGCCCTACGAGCAGTACTTC. Its protein product is CASSTSFGPYEQYF.

This clonotype was counted ten times or more. The rearrangement links TRBV7-9 to TRBJ2-2, with TRBD2 identical over 10 bases. Per germline, CDR1 SEHNR and CDR2 FQNEAQ (reference sequence). The CDR3 is 15 amino acids. V trimming: 4 bases; J trimming: 3 bases; junction bases outside the gene matches: 2. The CDR3 DNA follows: TGTGCCAGCAGCTCTGGACTAGCGGACACCGGGGAGCTGTTTTTT. Protein sequence: CASSSGLADTGELFF. Looking up the rest from reference TRBV7-9 and TRBJ2-2 gives the full variable domain: DTGVSQNPRHKITKRGQNVTFRCDPISEHNRLYWYRQTLGQGPEFLTYFQNEAQLEKSRLLSDRFSAERPKGSFSTLEIQRTEQGDSAMYLCASSSGLADTGELFFGEGSRLTVL.

This clonotype was picked up a small number of times. The genes are TRBV6-2 or TRBV6-3 and TRBJ2-3, with TRBD2 identical over 13 bases. Trimming removed 0 bases from V and 3 bases from J; junction bases left unmatched: 0. This CDR3 has 16 residues. The germline V gene has CDR1 MNHEY and CDR2 SVGEGT. In DNA form, the CDR3 reads TGTGCCAGCAGTTACTCGGGACTAGCGGGGACAGATACGCAGTATTTT. Its protein is CASSYSGLAGTDTQYF.

This clonotype has more than one count but fewer than ten. J is TRBJ2-1 and V is TRBV2; 7 nucleotides match TRBD1. The germline V gene encodes CDR1 SNHLY and CDR2 FYNNEI. There are 14 residues in the CDR3. The V gene end was trimmed by 5 bases and the J gene end by 9 bases; junction bases not matched to a gene: 10. CDR3 sequence: CASSRNDRESEQFF. Written as DNA, the CDR3 is TGTGCCAGCAGTCGGAACGACAGGGAGAGTGAGCAGTTCTTC. Together with reference TRBV2 and TRBJ2-1, the CDR3 gives the full variable domain: EPEVTQTPSHQVTQMGQEVILRCVPISNHLYFYWYRQILGQKVEFLVSFYNNEISEKSEIFDDQFSVERPDGSNFTLKIRSTKLEDSAMYFCASSRNDRESEQFFGPGTRLTVL.

Points on this clonotype: Possible read error: a much larger clone is one base away. This sequence joins TRBV7-9 and TRBJ2-5; D gene ambiguous. V lost 10 bases to trimming and J lost 5 bases, with 14 bases between them. This CDR3 spans 12 amino acids. CDR1 SEHNR and CDR2 FQNEAQ come from the germline V gene (reference sequence). CDR3 protein: CANRQRAETQYF. DNA for the CDR3: TGTGCCAACAGACAACGGGCGGAGACCCAGTACTTC.

In its sample, this clonotype was seen a few times. The chain links TRBV5-4 to TRBJ1-1, with D possibly TRBD1 on 5 matching bases. The CDR3 totals 12 residues. The germline V gene has CDR1 SGHNT and CDR2 YYREEE (reference sequence). Trimming pared 9 bases from V and 4 bases from J, leaving 13 bases between. CDR3 nucleotide sequence: TGTGCCATCGGGGAGGGGAGCACTGAAGCTTTCTTT. Protein: CAIGEGSTEAFF.

The CDR3 DNA sequence: TGTGCCAGCAGCCAAGAAGTCCCCAGGGATCCGAACACTGAAGCTTTCTTT. Translating it yields CASSQEVPRDPNTEAFF. The V and J genes are TRBV3-1 and TRBJ1-1; D possibly corresponds to TRBD1 (5 bases). V lost 0 bases to trimming and J lost 1 base, with 15 bases between them. Germline values: CDR1 LGHDT, CDR2 YNNKEL (reference sequence). The CDR3 runs to 17 residues.

A word on this clonotype: With a much larger clone just one base away, this may be a read error. The chain couples TRBV5-6 to TRBJ2-1; D is unresolved. The V end lost 4 bases, the J end lost 5 bases, and 10 bases lay between the germline ends. The CDR3 runs to 13 residues. CDR1 is SGHDT, CDR2 YYEEEE, per germline. As DNA, the CDR3 is TGTGCCAGCAGCACCGACACCCACAATGAGCAGTTCTTC. Translated, it gives CASSTDTHNEQFF. Full variable domain (outside the CDR3, taken from reference TRBV5-6 and TRBJ2-1): DAGVTQSPTHLIKTRGQQVTLRCSPKSGHDTVSWYQQALGQGPQFIFQYYEEEERQRGNFPDRFSGHQFPNYSSELNVNALLLGDSALYLCASSTDTHNEQFFGPGTRLTVL.

Many counts were recorded for this clonotype. This chain uses TRBV7-9 with TRBJ2-4; D is possibly TRBD2 (5 bases). V was trimmed by 4 bases and J by 0 bases, leaving 13 bases between them. The CDR3 sequence is 16 residues long. Germline V CDR1 and CDR2: SEHNR, FQNEAQ (reference sequence). The CDR3 nucleotides are TGTGCCAGCAGCTCCCCTTGGGAGTTAGCCAAAAACATTCAGTACTTC. Translation gives CASSSPWELAKNIQYF.

CDR3 sequence: CASSVSGLVANEQFF. The CDR3 nucleotides are TGTGCCAGCAGCGTCAGCGGTTTAGTAGCTAATGAGCAGTTCTTC. V and J are TRBV9 and TRBJ2-1, with a weak D call TRBD2 (5 bases). V shed 2 bases and J shed 7 bases, with 16 bases lying between them. This CDR3 region has 15 residues. Looked up from germline, CDR1 is SGDLS and CDR2 is YYNGEE.

This clonotype was seen repeatedly, ten times or more. This sequence joins TRBV9 and TRBJ2-2; the D is unclear. Per germline, CDR1 SGDLS and CDR2 YYNGEE. With 3 bases removed from V and 2 bases from J, the gap between germline ends came to 5 bases. The length of the CDR3 is 13 residues. CDR3 region: CASSDLNTGELFF. The CDR3 bases are TGTGCCAGCAGCGACCTCAACACCGGGGAGCTGTTTTTT. Full variable domain (missing parts from reference TRBV9 and TRBJ2-2): DSGVTQTPKHLITATGQRVTLRCSPRSGDLSVYWYQQSLDQGLQFLIQYYNGEERAKGNILERFSAQQFPDLHSELNLSSLELGDSALYFCASSDLNTGELFFGEGSRLTVL.

CDR3 in DNA: TGTGCCAGCAGCCTACTCGGACTCCGGAGTAGCTCCTACAATGAGCAGTTCTTC. It is translated as CASSLLGLRSSSYNEQFF. The chain combines TRBV11-1 with TRBJ2-1; TRBD2 is a possible D gene (5 bases). The germline gives CDR1 SGHAT, CDR2 FQDESV (reference sequence). V dropped 5 bases and J dropped 0 bases, with 20 bases sitting between them. CDR3 length: 18 amino acids.

Written as DNA, the CDR3 is TGTGCCAGCAGCTTCGGGTCAACCAATGAGCAGTTCTTC. Translating gives CASSFGSTNEQFF. The chain employs TRBV5-5 and TRBJ2-1; D is uncertain. This CDR3 contains 13 residues. Germline CDR1 and CDR2: SGHKS and YYEKEE (reference sequence). The V end was cut by 2 bases, the J end by 6 bases, with 9 bases between.

The genes are TRBV2 and TRBJ1-5, with D hard to call. The CDR3 length is 13 residues. Between the trimmed V and J ends, which lost 3 bases and 3 bases, there was a span of 6 bases. CDR1 and CDR2 (germline): SNHLY, FYNNEI. The CDR3 DNA reads TGTGCCAGCAGTGAGGCCAACAATCAGCCCCAGCATTTT. This gives the protein CASSEANNQPQHF.

This clonotype turned up a few times. This chain uses TRBV5-6 with TRBJ2-1, with no clear D. This CDR3 has 13 amino acids. Germline V gene lookup returns CDR1 SGHDT and CDR2 YYEEEE. Trimming stripped 4 bases from V and 6 bases from J, with 11 bases between. Here the CDR3 reads CASSLTAPNEQFF. The CDR3, as DNA: TGTGCCAGCAGCCTTACGGCGCCCAATGAGCAGTTCTTC.

The sample holds many counts of this clonotype. V is TRBV9 and J is TRBJ1-1; 7 nucleotides align to TRBD1. The CDR3 extends over 14 amino acids. Germline trimming cut 3 bases from V and 2 bases from J; bases unmatched to any gene: 4. CDR1 and CDR2 from the germline V gene are SGDLS and YYNGEE. The DNA of the CDR3 is TGTGCCAGCAGCGCCCGGGACAGAAACACTGAAGCTTTCTTT. As protein: CASSARDRNTEAFF.

The chain is built from TRBV12-3 or TRBV12-4 and TRBJ2-1; no firm D call. The V end lost 8 bases, the J end lost 3 bases, and 11 bases lay between the germline ends. There are 13 residues in the CDR3. Here the CDR3 DNA reads TGTGCCAGCGCGCTAGTGGTCTACAATGAGCAGTTCTTC. Translating it yields CASALVVYNEQFF.

This clonotype was recorded a few times. The DNA for the CDR3 is TGTGCCAGCAGCCAAAGACAGGGAGGCAATCAGCCCCAGCATTTT. Amino acids: CASSQRQGGNQPQHF. The rearrangement links TRBV3-1 to TRBJ1-5; 7 bases are shared with TRBD1. Germline V gene lookup returns CDR1 LGHDT and CDR2 YNNKEL (reference sequence). V lost 2 bases to trimming and J lost 2 bases; unmatched junction nucleotides: 3. The CDR3 has 15 residues. Using reference TRBV3-1 and TRBJ1-5 for the parts outside the CDR3, the full variable domain is DTAVSQTPKYLVTQMGNDKSIKCEQNLGHDTMYWYKQDSKKFLKIMFSYNNKELIINETVPNRFSPKSPDKAHLNLHINSLELGDSAVYFCASSQRQGGNQPQHFGDGTRLSIL.

The V and J genes are TRBV4-2 and TRBJ1-1, with a tentative D call TRBD1 (6 bases). This CDR3 spans 16 amino acids. From germline, CDR1 is LGHNA and CDR2 YNFKEQ. Trimming removed 3 bases from V and 0 bases from J, with 14 bases in between. The CDR3 DNA reads as TGTGCCAGCAGCCAGTGGACAGCCTTAATGAACACTGAAGCTTTCTTT. Its translation: CASSQWTALMNTEAFF.

This clonotype was recorded many times. The J gene is TRBJ2-2, the V gene TRBV7-8, with D tentatively TRBD1 (6 bases). Per germline, CDR1 SGHVS and CDR2 FQNEAQ. The CDR3 runs to 16 residues. V was trimmed by 0 bases and J by 0 bases, leaving 8 bases between them. This CDR3 reads CASSLAGGTNTGELFF. Here the CDR3 DNA reads TGTGCCAGCAGCTTAGCAGGGGGAACGAACACCGGGGAGCTGTTTTTT.

This clonotype occurred a few times. The chain recombines TRBV20-1 with TRBJ2-1; tentatively, D is TRBD2 (5 bases). Trimming pared 2 bases from V and 14 bases from J, leaving 16 bases between. The germline V gene has CDR1 DFQATT and CDR2 SNEGSKA (reference sequence). CDR3 size: 12 residues. The CDR3 is CSARLADVEEFF. The CDR3 bases are TGCAGTGCTAGATTGGCTGATGTGGAGGAGTTCTTC.

In its sample, this clonotype was seen many times. The genes are TRBV24-1 and TRBJ2-1; TRBD1 or TRBD2 may be the D gene (6 bases each). V lost 4 bases and J lost 6, with 9 bases in between. Germline lookup yields CDR1 KGHDR and CDR2 SFDVKD. The CDR3 contains 13 residues. For the CDR3, the DNA is TGTGCCACCAGTGAACGGGGGCGCAATGAGCAGTTCTTC. Protein sequence: CATSERGRNEQFF.

This sequence joins TRBV9 and TRBJ2-2; 8 nucleotides agree with TRBD1. This CDR3 is 15 amino acids long. V was pared by 5 bases and J by 2 bases, with 5 bases of the junction left unmatched. Germline CDR1 reads SGDLS; CDR2 reads YYNGEE. This CDR3 reads CASRPDRANTGELFF. In DNA, the CDR3 is TGTGCCAGCAGACCGGACAGGGCCAACACCGGGGAGCTGTTTTTT.

The chain has TRBV3-1 and TRBJ2-1, with TRBD1 identical over 9 bases. The CDR3 has 16 residues. Germline lookup yields CDR1 LGHDT and CDR2 YNNKEL (reference sequence). Unmatched junction bases numbered 5, after V lost 4 bases and J lost 1 base. The CDR3 here is CASSLRTGASYNEQFF. The CDR3 DNA reads TGTGCCAGCAGCCTTCGGACAGGGGCTTCCTACAATGAGCAGTTCTTC.

This clonotype was seen ten or more times. CDR3 region: CASSFIHEQYF. The CDR3 DNA is TGTGCCAGCAGCTTCATCCACGAGCAGTACTTC. The rearrangement joins TRBV7-9 to TRBJ2-7, with D hard to call. CDR1 and CDR2 from the germline V gene are SEHNR and FQNEAQ (reference sequence). Trimming took off 3 bases at V and 5 bases at J, with 5 bases between the two ends. The CDR3 length is 11 residues. The complete variable domain, with remaining parts taken from reference TRBV7-9 and TRBJ2-7, reads DTGVSQNPRHKITKRGQNVTFRCDPISEHNRLYWYRQTLGQGPEFLTYFQNEAQLEKSRLLSDRFSAERPKGSFSTLEIQRTEQGDSAMYLCASSFIHEQYFGPGTRLTVT.

This clonotype was recorded at least ten times. The chain couples TRBV20-1 to TRBJ2-7; tentatively, D is TRBD1 or TRBD2 (5 bases each). The V gene's germline CDR1 is DFQATT and CDR2 SNEGSKA (reference sequence). This CDR3 spans 16 amino acids. V lost 1 base, J lost 4 bases, and 20 bases lay in between. The CDR3 reads CSARAGDGQGLYEQYV. CDR3 bases: TGCAGTGCTAGAGCCGGGGACGGGCAGGGATTGTACGAGCAGTACGTC.

The J gene is TRBJ1-2, the V gene TRBV11-2, with D tentatively TRBD1 (6 bases). Trimming left V 5 bases short and J 6 bases short, with 16 bases between. Germline CDR1 is SGHAT and CDR2 is FQNNGV. The CDR3 is made up of 14 amino acids. Here the CDR3 DNA reads TGTGCCAGCAGCCCCCGGACAGCGTTTAATGGCTACACCTTC. Its protein is CASSPRTAFNGYTF.